This T cell receptor beta chain came from a study of CD8 T cells in ankylosing spondylitis (dated by TCRdb to 2016 to 2017). Turning to the overall study: T cell receptor beta repertoires were profiled in healthy donors and ankylosing spondylitis patients so that disease-linked TCR variants could be found. Samples of peripheral blood were taken, and for ankylosing spondylitis patients, synovial fluid was collected as well. The full study cohort comprised roughly 24 ankylosing spondylitis patients and 85 to 120 healthy donors.

Broad study findings and their caveats: Some TCR beta motif variants had previously been reported in synovial fluid and blood of reactive arthritis patients, which suggested common disease-initiation mechanisms. Significant enrichment of the disease-linked clones was reported in matched synovial fluid samples from ankylosing spondylitis patients. Blood from ankylosing spondylitis patients appeared to be characterized by a TCR beta motif composed of under ten highly homologous amino acid variants. The disease-linked clones showed a CD8+ phenotype and occurred at relatively low frequencies in peripheral blood.

TCRdb names Illumina HiSeq 2500 as the instrument used. Quantitative 5'-RACE with molecular barcodes was used to prepare TCR beta libraries. In the authors' own workflow: A new computational method based on a probabilistic model of VDJ rearrangement was used to identify disease-linked TCR variants. TCRdb trimmed the raw reads at Q25, called clones with MiXCR and kept productive beta chains. Each CDR3 protein gets just one entry, which takes the most common genes and DNA from the rows behind it. TCRdb, not the authors, supplied the V and J calls. For this sample the table gives 700,000 to 1,000,000 distinct CDR3 sequences, of which 10% to 15% were detected only once. The ten largest clones represent more than 0.5% of the sample. Spanning cysteine to phenylalanine, the CDR3 consists of 15 amino acids. The retained sequence is limited to the CDR3, 45 bases, with the frame set at the first base. The germline V and J ends show losses of 5 bases and 1 base respectively, and no gene match explains 5 bases of the junction. The germline V gene encodes CDR1 MNHNS and CDR2 SASEGT.

This clonotype was counted ten times or more. Its cognate antigen has yet to be identified. No base qualities exist here, and no much larger clone lies one base off it. The sequence was obtained from a male donor with ankylosing spondylitis. The rearrangement combines TRBV6-1 with TRBJ2-3; 8 junctional bases match TRBD1. Material: blood, either unsorted or a sorted T cell fraction (not recorded which). CDR3 sequence: CASSPDRGRTDTQYF. Read as DNA, the sequence is TGTGCCAGCAGTCCTGACAGGGGCCGCACAGATACGCAGTATTTT.